This is a list of T cell receptor beta chains from one sample in a study of graft-versus-host responses after intestinal transplantation. The data were produced by immunoSEQ multiplex PCR, yet TCRdb's version contains in-frame clones alone and is incomplete. In the table there are over 100,000 clones, around 90% of which are singletons. Antigen specificity for these receptors is unknown. The sequenced sample was unstimulated CD4+ T cells sorted from spleen or lymph node cells, obtained before transplant. Source of these receptors: a human donor who was the organ donor for an intestinal transplant. The conserved cysteine and the conserved F or W are not part of the CDR3 here. D genes are given only for firm matches.

cdr3_length d_call v_call cdr3_aa
14 - TRBV11-3 ASSLEQGEGNQPQH
14 - TRBV2 ASSEWVGVLPDTQY
14 TRBD1 TRBV12-5 ASGLLRGRGLDTQY
12 TRBD1 TRBV5-1 ASTRGRSGDTQY
13 - TRBV19 ASSIAAGASYEQY
13 TRBD1 TRBV7-2 ASSSRQGVGYGYT
14 TRBD2 TRBV9 ASSPLSGRGTDTQY
10 - TRBV19 ASSIGTHNPS
12 - TRBV7-2 ASREGEAKNIQY
12 - TRBV30 AWSDPSRADTQY
13 - TRBV7-9 ASSFSGANTGELF